These T cell receptor beta chains were read from a single sample in a study of blood T cell repertoires in COVID-19. The data were produced by immunoSEQ multiplex PCR, yet TCRdb's version contains in-frame clones alone and is incomplete. The table shows tens of thousands of clones, with 86% occurring only once. The sample comprised peripheral blood. The receptor set was obtained from a human donor in a cohort sampled during active COVID-19. The CDR3 runs from the conserved cysteine through the conserved F or W. Fields, in order: D gene, clone size, J gene, V gene, CDR3 protein, CDR3 DNA. A D gene is named only where the DNA matches it firmly. Expanded clones get a size class; other rows say once, few or many, or leave the size out.

d_call: TRBD2; clone_size: NA; j_call: TRBJ2-3; v_call: TRBV5-4; cdr3_aa: CASSSTGTSVDTQYF; cdr3_nt: TGTGCCAGCAGCTCCACCGGGACTAGCGTAGATACGCAGTATTTT
d_call: TRBD1; clone_size: NA; j_call: TRBJ2-7; v_call: TRBV9; cdr3_aa: CASSPRDRGDEQYF; cdr3_nt: TGTGCCAGCAGCCCTCGGGACAGGGGAGACGAGCAGTACTTC
d_call: TRBD1; clone_size: few; j_call: TRBJ2-7; v_call: TRBV5-4; cdr3_aa: CASSSKTGRAYEQYF; cdr3_nt: TGTGCCAGCAGCTCGAAGACAGGGCGCGCCTACGAGCAGTACTTC
d_call: TRBD1; clone_size: few; j_call: TRBJ1-2; v_call: TRBV9; cdr3_aa: CASSTRDRNYGYTF; cdr3_nt: TGTGCCAGCAGCACCAGGGACAGGAACTATGGCTACACCTTC
d_call: TRBD2; clone_size: NA; j_call: TRBJ2-5; v_call: TRBV11-2; cdr3_aa: CASSGLAGGQETQYF; cdr3_nt: TGTGCCAGCAGTGGACTAGCGGGGGGCCAAGAGACCCAGTACTTC
d_call: NA; clone_size: once; j_call: TRBJ1-2; v_call: TRBV27; cdr3_aa: CASSLTGGAYGYTF; cdr3_nt: TGTGCCAGCAGTTTAACGGGGGGCGCCTATGGCTACACCTTC
d_call: NA; clone_size: NA; j_call: TRBJ2-3; v_call: TRBV7-5; cdr3_aa: CVRSSTLHRTSGGTDTQYF; cdr3_nt: TGTGTCAGAAGCTCGACCCTTCACCGGACTAGCGGGGGCACAGATACGCAGTATTTT
d_call: TRBD1; clone_size: NA; j_call: TRBJ1-1; v_call: TRBV18; cdr3_aa: CASSPYPGQGQNTEAFF; cdr3_nt: TGTGCCAGCTCACCATATCCGGGACAGGGGCAGAACACTGAAGCTTTCTTT
d_call: NA; clone_size: NA; j_call: TRBJ1-4; v_call: TRBV18; cdr3_aa: CASSPPRGSNEKLFF; cdr3_nt: TGTGCCAGCTCACCCCCACGGGGGAGTAATGAAAAACTGTTTTTT
d_call: NA; clone_size: NA; j_call: TRBJ1-6; v_call: TRBV27; cdr3_aa: CASRSHGSHNSPLHF; cdr3_nt: TGTGCCAGCAGATCTCACGGGAGTCATAATTCACCCCTCCACTTT
d_call: NA; clone_size: NA; j_call: TRBJ2-5; v_call: TRBV4-2; cdr3_aa: CASSRIGETQYF; cdr3_nt: TGTGCCAGCAGCCGTATCGGGGAGACCCAGTACTTC
d_call: TRBD2; clone_size: NA; j_call: TRBJ2-7; v_call: TRBV6-6; cdr3_aa: CASRTSGRSREQYF; cdr3_nt: TGTGCCAGCAGAACTAGCGGGAGGTCTCGCGAGCAGTACTTC
d_call: NA; clone_size: NA; j_call: TRBJ1-1; v_call: TRBV5-1; cdr3_aa: CASSPGRENTEAFF; cdr3_nt: TGCGCCAGCAGTCCGGGGAGGGAGAACACTGAAGCTTTCTTT
d_call: TRBD1; clone_size: NA; j_call: TRBJ1-5; v_call: TRBV18; cdr3_aa: CASSLGTGDQPQHF; cdr3_nt: TGTGCCAGCTCACTTGGGACAGGGGATCAGCCCCAGCATTTT
d_call: NA; clone_size: NA; j_call: TRBJ1-2; v_call: TRBV20-1; cdr3_aa: CSASQSNYGYTF; cdr3_nt: TGCAGTGCTAGTCAGTCGAACTATGGCTACACCTTC
d_call: NA; clone_size: NA; j_call: TRBJ1-2; v_call: TRBV6-6; cdr3_aa: CASRPGGGVGYTF; cdr3_nt: TGTGCCAGCAGGCCCGGTGGCGGGGTTGGCTACACCTTC
d_call: NA; clone_size: NA; j_call: TRBJ2-3; v_call: TRBV7-6; cdr3_aa: CASSPRTTTSTDTQYF; cdr3_nt: TGTGCCAGCAGCCCGCGGACAACAACGTCCACAGATACGCAGTATTTT
d_call: TRBD2; clone_size: NA; j_call: TRBJ2-3; v_call: TRBV5-1; cdr3_aa: CASSLASGRPDTQYF; cdr3_nt: TGCGCCAGCAGCTTGGCTAGCGGGAGACCAGATACGCAGTATTTT
d_call: TRBD1; clone_size: NA; j_call: TRBJ1-1; v_call: TRBV19; cdr3_aa: CASSSPGQPETEAFF; cdr3_nt: TGTGCCAGTAGTTCACCGGGACAGCCCGAGACTGAAGCTTTCTTT
d_call: NA; clone_size: NA; j_call: TRBJ2-5; v_call: TRBV5-5; cdr3_aa: CASSLGYGYQETQYF; cdr3_nt: TGTGCCAGCAGCTTGGGGTACGGGTACCAAGAGACCCAGTACTTC
d_call: NA; clone_size: NA; j_call: TRBJ1-2; v_call: TRBV21-1; cdr3_aa: CASSKALGGPNYGYTF; cdr3_nt: TGTGCCAGCAGCAAAGCGCTCGGGGGACCTAACTATGGCTACACCTTC
d_call: TRBD1; clone_size: NA; j_call: TRBJ2-7; v_call: TRBV18; cdr3_aa: CASSLRTGDYEQYF; cdr3_nt: TGTGCCAGCTCACTTCGGACAGGGGATTACGAGCAGTACTTC
d_call: NA; clone_size: NA; j_call: TRBJ1-2; v_call: TRBV19; cdr3_aa: CASTVGRGGGYTF; cdr3_nt: TGTGCCAGTACTGTTGGGAGGGGAGGTGGCTACACCTTC
d_call: TRBD2; clone_size: NA; j_call: TRBJ2-7; v_call: TRBV4-1; cdr3_aa: CASSRGTSGPTIPYEQYF; cdr3_nt: TGCGCCAGCAGCCGAGGGACTAGCGGGCCCACCATTCCCTACGAGCAGTACTTC
d_call: TRBD1; clone_size: NA; j_call: TRBJ1-5; v_call: TRBV5-1; cdr3_aa: CASSLGGDSFQPQHF; cdr3_nt: TGCGCCAGCAGCTTGGGGGGGGACAGTTTCCAGCCCCAGCATTTT
d_call: TRBD1; clone_size: NA; j_call: TRBJ2-5; v_call: TRBV2; cdr3_aa: CATSRDRGEETQYF; cdr3_nt: TGTGCCACCAGCCGGGACAGGGGAGAAGAGACCCAGTACTTC
d_call: TRBD1; clone_size: few; j_call: TRBJ1-2; v_call: TRBV5-4; cdr3_aa: CASSSQGAGYGYTF; cdr3_nt: TGTGCCAGCAGTTCGCAGGGGGCAGGTTATGGCTACACCTTC
d_call: NA; clone_size: NA; j_call: TRBJ2-1; v_call: TRBV5-6; cdr3_aa: CASSLYYRIPNNEQFF; cdr3_nt: TGTGCCAGCAGCTTGTATTACAGGATCCCCAACAATGAGCAGTTCTTC
d_call: TRBD2; clone_size: once; j_call: TRBJ2-2; v_call: TRBV19; cdr3_aa: CASNQREVTGELFF; cdr3_nt: TGTGCCAGTAACCAGCGGGAGGTAACCGGGGAGCTGTTTTTT
d_call: TRBD2; clone_size: NA; j_call: TRBJ2-5; v_call: TRBV5-6; cdr3_aa: CASSLVAGGRGETQYF; cdr3_nt: TGTGCCAGCAGCTTGGTGGCGGGGGGGCGTGGAGAGACCCAGTACTTC
d_call: TRBD1; clone_size: NA; j_call: TRBJ2-2; v_call: TRBV9; cdr3_aa: CASSVAQRQGSWNTGELFF; cdr3_nt: TGTGCCAGCAGCGTAGCTCAGCGACAGGGGTCGTGGAACACCGGGGAGCTGTTTTTT
d_call: NA; clone_size: NA; j_call: TRBJ1-2; v_call: TRBV29-1; cdr3_aa: CSVEEAGVGGYTF; cdr3_nt: TGCAGCGTTGAAGAGGCAGGGGTTGGCGGCTACACCTTC
d_call: NA; clone_size: once; j_call: TRBJ2-3; v_call: TRBV6-2/TRBV6-3; cdr3_aa: CASSYGAGPDTQYF; cdr3_nt: TGTGCCAGCAGTTACGGGGCGGGACCAGATACGCAGTATTTT
d_call: NA; clone_size: NA; j_call: TRBJ1-2; v_call: TRBV7-2; cdr3_aa: CASSARWASNYGYTF; cdr3_nt: TGTGCCAGCAGCGCCCGTTGGGCCTCTAACTATGGCTACACCTTC
d_call: TRBD2; clone_size: NA; j_call: TRBJ2-3; v_call: TRBV9; cdr3_aa: CASGGVEVNTQYF; cdr3_nt: TGTGCCAGCGGGGGGGTCGAGGTGAATACGCAGTATTTT
d_call: NA; clone_size: NA; j_call: TRBJ2-3; v_call: TRBV6-1; cdr3_aa: CASSEAAGEDTQYF; cdr3_nt: TGTGCCAGCAGTGAAGCGGCCGGGGAAGATACGCAGTATTTT
d_call: NA; clone_size: NA; j_call: TRBJ1-5; v_call: TRBV4-1; cdr3_aa: CASSQEVAGGNQPQHF; cdr3_nt: TGCGCCAGCAGCCAAGAGGTGGCAGGTGGCAATCAGCCCCAGCATTTT
d_call: NA; clone_size: once; j_call: TRBJ2-5; v_call: TRBV5-1; cdr3_aa: CASSSPRRQQETQYF; cdr3_nt: TGCGCCAGCAGCTCACCGCGGAGGCAACAAGAGACCCAGTACTTC
d_call: NA; clone_size: NA; j_call: TRBJ2-2; v_call: TRBV5-4; cdr3_aa: CASPEDKGTTGELFF; cdr3_nt: TGTGCCAGCCCTGAGGACAAGGGAACCACCGGGGAGCTGTTTTTT
d_call: TRBD1; clone_size: NA; j_call: TRBJ1-6; v_call: TRBV7-2; cdr3_aa: CASTAEQGSYNSPLHF; cdr3_nt: TGTGCCAGCACCGCCGAACAGGGGTCCTATAATTCACCCCTCCACTTT
d_call: TRBD2; clone_size: NA; j_call: TRBJ2-3; v_call: TRBV9; cdr3_aa: CASSVGLAGGADTQYF; cdr3_nt: TGTGCCAGCAGCGTGGGACTAGCGGGAGGGGCAGATACGCAGTATTTT
d_call: NA; clone_size: NA; j_call: TRBJ1-1; v_call: TRBV5-1; cdr3_aa: CASSSLRGNTEAFF; cdr3_nt: TGCGCCAGCAGCTCCCTACGGGGGAACACTGAAGCTTTCTTT
d_call: TRBD2; clone_size: once; j_call: TRBJ2-1; v_call: TRBV7-2; cdr3_aa: CASSFKLGGAYNEQFF; cdr3_nt: TGTGCCAGCAGTTTTAAACTGGGGGGGGCCTACAATGAGCAGTTCTTC
d_call: NA; clone_size: NA; j_call: TRBJ1-1; v_call: TRBV6-5; cdr3_aa: CASSQRGTGTTEAFF; cdr3_nt: TGTGCCAGCAGCCAAAGGGGTACAGGGACCACTGAAGCTTTCTTT
d_call: NA; clone_size: once; j_call: TRBJ2-5; v_call: TRBV24-1; cdr3_aa: CATGGSYQETQYF; cdr3_nt: TGTGCCACCGGGGGCAGTTACCAAGAGACCCAGTACTTC
d_call: TRBD2; clone_size: NA; j_call: TRBJ2-7; v_call: TRBV29-1; cdr3_aa: CSVLGGTSGGMSSYEQYF; cdr3_nt: TGCAGCGTCTTGGGAGGGACTAGCGGGGGGATGAGCTCCTACGAGCAGTACTTC
d_call: NA; clone_size: NA; j_call: TRBJ2-3; v_call: TRBV7-2; cdr3_aa: CASSPQRGEVDTQYF; cdr3_nt: TGTGCCAGCAGCCCTCAAAGAGGGGAGGTAGATACGCAGTATTTT
d_call: NA; clone_size: NA; j_call: TRBJ1-2; v_call: TRBV5-1; cdr3_aa: CASSPQAGSFVGYTF; cdr3_nt: TGCGCCAGCAGCCCTCAGGCAGGTTCCTTCGTTGGCTACACCTTC
d_call: TRBD1; clone_size: NA; j_call: TRBJ1-4; v_call: TRBV7-2; cdr3_aa: CASSSSGGKGEKLFF; cdr3_nt: TGTGCCAGCAGCTCCTCAGGGGGCAAGGGGGAAAAACTGTTTTTT
d_call: TRBD2; clone_size: NA; j_call: TRBJ2-5; v_call: TRBV9; cdr3_aa: CASSVGRGGRETQYF; cdr3_nt: TGTGCCAGCAGCGTTGGTCGGGGGGGCCGGGAGACCCAGTACTTC
d_call: NA; clone_size: NA; j_call: TRBJ1-6; v_call: TRBV18; cdr3_aa: CASSPPSSQTNSPLHF; cdr3_nt: TGTGCCAGCTCACCACCATCCTCACAAACCAATTCACCCCTCCACTTT
d_call: NA; clone_size: NA; j_call: TRBJ2-7; v_call: TRBV5-1; cdr3_aa: CASSGGSMEQYF; cdr3_nt: TGCGCCAGCAGTGGGGGGTCGATGGAGCAGTACTTC
d_call: TRBD1; clone_size: NA; j_call: TRBJ2-7; v_call: TRBV7-3; cdr3_aa: CASSLTSGGYEQYF; cdr3_nt: TGTGCCAGCAGCTTAACGTCAGGGGGCTACGAGCAGTACTTC
d_call: TRBD1; clone_size: few; j_call: TRBJ2-1; v_call: TRBV7-6; cdr3_aa: CASTNPTGTGVYDEQFF; cdr3_nt: TGTGCCAGCACCAACCCTACCGGGACAGGGGTTTACGATGAGCAGTTCTTC